Below, 17 T cell receptor beta chains from the same sample are listed, as sequenced in a study of blood T cell repertoires in COVID-19. Only in-frame clones appear in the TCRdb table, and some are missing; sequencing was by immunoSEQ multiplex PCR. The profile shows hundreds of thousands of clones, roughly 84% of them singletons. The sequenced material came from peripheral blood. These receptors all come from a woman aged 80 or older with active or convalescent COVID-19.

The chain carries TRBV7-2 and TRBJ2-3; 8 nucleotides match TRBD1. The CDR3 extends over 16 amino acids. The germline CDR1 and CDR2 sequences are SGHTA and FQGNSA. The V segment lost 5 bases and the J segment 1 base; nucleotides outside the gene matches: 8. CDR3 sequence (DNA): TGTGCCAGCAGCGCCAAACAGGGGGGCGGCACAGATACGCAGTATTTT. Translated, it gives CASSAKQGGGTDTQYF.

This clone is a singleton in its sample. V and J are TRBV6-2 or TRBV6-3 and TRBJ1-5; no firm D call. Trimming stripped 5 bases from V and 0 bases from J, with 8 bases between. Per the germline V gene, CDR1 is MNHEY and CDR2 is SVGEGT. CDR3 size: 14 residues. Written as DNA, the CDR3 is TGTGCCAGCAGTCGGACTAATAGCAATCAGCCCCAGCATTTT. It translates to CASSRTNSNQPQHF.

The CDR3 loop reads CAWNGGNEKLFF. The CDR3 region has the DNA TGTGCCTGGAACGGAGGCAATGAAAAACTGTTTTTT. This chain uses TRBV30 with TRBJ1-4; D is ambiguous. The CDR3 extends over 12 amino acids. Looked up from germline, CDR1 is GTSNPN and CDR2 is SVGIG (reference sequence). V was pared by 4 bases and J by 5 bases, with 8 bases between.

The CDR3 DNA reads as TGTGCCAGCACCCCAGGGGGGACTAGCGACTACAATGAGCAGTTCTTC. This codes for CASTPGGTSDYNEQFF. This rearrangement joins TRBV7-3 to TRBJ2-1; 10 positions agree with TRBD2. This CDR3 region has 16 residues. Trimming cost V 7 bases and J 3 bases; bases outside gene matches: 9. Germline V gene data show CDR1 as SGHTA and CDR2 as FQGTGA.

This sequence joins TRBV11-2 and TRBJ2-7, with 9 bases lining up with TRBD1. This CDR3 has 15 residues. Germline CDR1 is SGHAT and CDR2 is FQNNGV. V gave up 5 bases and J gave up 2 bases; unmatched junction bases: 7. In nucleotides, the CDR3 is TGTGCCAGCAGCCTCGACAGGGGGAAAGCCTACGAGCAGTACTTC. Amino acids: CASSLDRGKAYEQYF.

The rearrangement links TRBV11-2 to TRBJ2-3; TRBD2 matches at 11 bases. The germline CDR1 and CDR2 sequences are SGHAT and FQNNGV. The CDR3 is made up of 20 amino acids. The ends lost 0 bases at V and 9 bases at J; junction bases unmatched: 20. For the CDR3, the DNA is TGTGCCAGCAGCTTAGAGGGGCCCGTAGCGGGGGGGCCGAGAAGGATGACGCAGTATTTT. Translating gives CASSLEGPVAGGPRRMTQYF.

The chain links TRBV11-3 to TRBJ2-3; TRBD2 is a possible D gene (5 bases). CDR3 length equals 16 residues. Per the germline V gene, CDR1 is SGHNT and CDR2 is YENEEA. V gave up 4 bases and J gave up 0 bases, with 14 bases separating them. CDR3 DNA: TGTGCCAGCAGCTCCGGTGGGCGGGCCAGCACAGATACGCAGTATTTT. The encoded protein is CASSSGGRASTDTQYF.

This clone was seen once. The V call is TRBV24-1, the J call TRBJ1-1; possible D gene TRBD1, 6 bases. CDR1 is KGHDR and CDR2 is SFDVKD in the germline V gene. The V end was cut by 4 bases, the J end by 5 bases, with 10 bases between. The CDR3 spans 13 residues. This chain's CDR3 is CATSDPDRTEAFF. For the CDR3, the DNA is TGTGCCACCAGTGACCCCGACAGGACTGAAGCTTTCTTT.

DNA for the CDR3: TGCGCCGGCCCGCAGGACACAGATACGCAGTATTTT. Protein sequence: CAGPQDTDTQYF. This chain connects TRBV10-1 to TRBJ2-3; D call uncertain. CDR3 size: 12 residues. With 11 bases removed from V and 2 bases from J, the gap between germline ends came to 11 bases. Germline values: CDR1 WNHNN, CDR2 SYGVQD (reference sequence).

This clone has only a few counts. This sequence joins TRBV28 and TRBJ2-7, with 8 bases identical to TRBD1. The CDR3 is 16 amino acids. V lost 8 bases to trimming and J lost 6 bases; unmatched junction nucleotides: 18. Germline V lookup: CDR1 MDHEN, CDR2 SYDVKM. In DNA, the CDR3 is TGTGCCAGCGGACTAACAGGGGGTCGGACCCTCCGCGAGCAGTACTTC. Amino acid sequence: CASGLTGGRTLREQYF.

V usage is TRBV20-1 and J usage is TRBJ2-3, with TRBD2 matching 12 bases. This CDR3 is 17 amino acids long. Germline CDR1 is DFQATT and CDR2 is SNEGSKA (reference sequence). With 3 bases clipped from V and 2 bases from J, the junction kept 9 bases outside the gene matches. DNA of the CDR3: TGCAGTGCTAGTGGTGAAGGACTAGCGGGGCCCACAGATACGCAGTATTTT. Its translation: CSASGEGLAGPTDTQYF.

This chain uses TRBV2 with TRBJ2-3, with 11 bases that match TRBD2. V dropped 8 bases and J dropped 7; count of bases not matched to a gene: 8. Germline V CDR1 and CDR2: SNHLY, FYNNEI. The CDR3 covers 14 residues. DNA of the CDR3: TGTGCCAGCGGAACTAGCGGGAGTAGAAATACGCAGTATTTT. Translating it yields CASGTSGSRNTQYF. The full variable domain, rest sourced from reference TRBV2 and TRBJ2-3, is EPEVTQTPSHQVTQMGQEVILRCVPISNHLYFYWYRQILGQKVEFLVSFYNNEISEKSEIFDDQFSVERPDGSNFTLKIRSTKLEDSAMYFCASGTSGSRNTQYFGPGTRLTVL.

The chain uses TRBV7-9 and TRBJ2-1, with D tentatively TRBD2 (6 bases). This CDR3 region has 16 residues. V was trimmed by 5 bases and J by 5 bases, leaving 19 bases between them. Germline V lookup: CDR1 SEHNR, CDR2 FQNEAQ (reference sequence). CDR3 protein: CASSPRRGGGHNEQFF. The CDR3 region has the DNA TGTGCCAGCAGCCCCAGGAGGGGCGGCGGGCACAATGAGCAGTTCTTC.

The rearrangement links TRBV15 to TRBJ2-7; 8 bases align to TRBD1. The CDR3 is 14 residues long. CDR1 is LNHNV, CDR2 YYDKDF, per germline (reference sequence). With 6 bases clipped from V and 6 bases from J, the junction kept 10 bases outside the gene matches. CDR3 in amino acids: CATRGDRRVSEQYF. The CDR3 bases are TGTGCCACCAGAGGGGACAGGCGAGTTAGCGAGCAGTACTTC.

This clone came up once. CDR3 sequence: CASSAGTSQETQYF. As DNA, the CDR3 is TGTGCCAGCAGCGCGGGGACTTCACAAGAGACCCAGTACTTC. The rearrangement uses TRBV7-2 and TRBJ2-5; the D gene is possibly TRBD2 (6 bases). Germline V lookup: CDR1 SGHTA, CDR2 FQGNSA. The CDR3 spans 14 residues. Trimming took 5 bases from V and 2 from J, leaving 12 bases between them.

This clone was observed once. V usage is TRBV6-1 and J usage is TRBJ1-2; D gene uncertain. The V end was cut by 3 bases, the J end by 4 bases, with 3 bases between. The CDR3 has 11 amino acids. The V gene's germline CDR1 is MNHNS and CDR2 SASEGT. The CDR3 loop is CASSEAYGYTF. The CDR3, as DNA: TGTGCCAGCAGTGAGGCCTATGGCTACACCTTC.

As regards this clone: In the same sample, other DNA sequences code for this CDR3. This chain uses TRBV12-3 or TRBV12-4 with TRBJ1-1; no clear D gene. CDR3 length: 12 amino acids. With 3 bases removed from V and 5 bases from J, the gap between germline ends came to 7 bases. This CDR3 reads CASSLRGTEAFF. The CDR3 DNA reads TGTGCCAGCAGTTTGAGAGGGACTGAAGCTTTCTTT.